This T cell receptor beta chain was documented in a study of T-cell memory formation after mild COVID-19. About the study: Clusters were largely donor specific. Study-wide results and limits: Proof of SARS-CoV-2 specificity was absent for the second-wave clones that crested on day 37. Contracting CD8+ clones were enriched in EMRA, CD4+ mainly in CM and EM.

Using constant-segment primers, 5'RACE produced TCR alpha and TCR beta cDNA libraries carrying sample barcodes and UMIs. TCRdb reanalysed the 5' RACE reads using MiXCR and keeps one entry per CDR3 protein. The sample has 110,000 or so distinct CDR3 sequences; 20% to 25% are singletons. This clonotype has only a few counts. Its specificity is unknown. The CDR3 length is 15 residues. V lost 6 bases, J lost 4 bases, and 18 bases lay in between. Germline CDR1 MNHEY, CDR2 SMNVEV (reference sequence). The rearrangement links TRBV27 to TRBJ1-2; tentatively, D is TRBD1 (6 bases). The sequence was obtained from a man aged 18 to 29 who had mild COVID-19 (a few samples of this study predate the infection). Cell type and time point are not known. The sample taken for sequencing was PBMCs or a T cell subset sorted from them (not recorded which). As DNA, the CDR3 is TGTGCCAGCAGCAACACCATGCAGGGGATCTATGGCTACACCTTC. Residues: CASSNTMQGIYGYTF.